This record looks at one TCR beta chain sequence and its context. Its target antigen remains unknown. Per-nucleotide qualities are absent, and no much larger clonotype sits a single base away. The donors were healthy, HIV-negative adults who had no recently reported acute infections or vaccinations. Every donor was a Caucasian adult living in Nashville, Tennessee, USA. CD4+ T cells were enriched by magnetic negative selection; naive cells were then positively selected on CD45RA, and the negative fraction formed the memory subset. After blood collection by leukapheresis, PBMCs were isolated using Ficoll-Histopaque density gradient centrifugation and then cryopreserved in the vapor phase of liquid nitrogen. Purity and quantity of every magnetically sorted T cell population were checked by analytical flow cytometry. From each sorted fraction, genomic DNA was isolated and quantified by UV absorbance on a Nanodrop 2000c.

Using the deep immunoSEQ assay, multiplex PCR amplified TCR CDR3 regions from genomic DNA. Genomic DNA extracted from each cell subset was distributed evenly over all wells of several immunoSEQ 96-well plates, and each plate served as one replicate. For sorted subsets, approximately 210 ng of genomic DNA, equivalent to 30,000 or so T cell genomes, went into each replicate PCR. The purified libraries were quantified using a Qubit 3.0 fluorometer, sized with a Bioanalyzer 2100, and then quantified again using the KAPA Library Quantification kit. Every immunoSEQ 96-well plate was sequenced on a separate single-read 150-cycle Illumina NextSeq 550 flow cell. The source study handled its data this way. The immunoSEQ output contained only junctional sequences without quality scores, so filtering could not match that applied to full-length reads. Sequences were annotated with PyIR, a Python wrapper for IgBLAST v1.9, using IMGT germline references to assign V/J genes and CDR3. Reads were removed for weak V/J assignments (E-value above 1e-6), missing CDR3, stop codons, out-of-frame junctions, or ambiguous translated residues. V3J clonotypes were defined as sequences sharing the same inferred V gene, J gene, and CDR3 amino acid sequence. To compute the percentage overlap between repertoires, the number of shared unique clonotypes was divided by the size of the smaller repertoire. Richness of each repertoire was evaluated using RTK rarefaction, the Chao1 estimator, and Recon v2.1 estimates of unobserved clonotypes. For all TCRbeta clonotypes obtained by the gDNA method from a few donors, generation probabilities were computed with OLGA. This is the immuneACCESS table as TCRdb keeps it, with only in-frame sequences that have V and J called. A part of the clones is gone; compared with another copy, unresolved V genes explain less than half, and the rest is unexplained. The V and J calls and clone size come from that table; D and trimming were worked out from the DNA. This sample is represented by over 1.5 million clones; around 98% of them were singletons. 0.4% to 0.45% of the sample is held by the ten biggest clonotypes.

These data come from a study of shared clonotypes between healthy human individuals (dated by TCRdb to 2018 to 2021). In terms of the full investigation: The cohort comprised a couple of women and three men aged 18 to 49 years. Per donor, three plates each were used for CD4 naive and CD4 memory, two for CD8 naive, and one for CD8 memory. The study deeply sequenced blood TCR repertoires of 5 or 6 healthy adults to estimate repertoire size and the extent of clonotype sharing between individuals. Different laboratories and diverse techniques were used to prepare libraries and sequence TCR repertoires, to increase sequencing depth and limit assay-specific biases. Per donor, leukapheresis produced somewhere between about 0.8 and 9 billion PBMCs.

Relative to germline, V is 8 bases shorter and J is 0 bases shorter, with 5 bases between their ends. The germline V gene (reference sequence) yields LNHDA for CDR1 and SQIVND for CDR2. The cysteine opens and the phenylalanine closes a CDR3 of 11 amino acids. Only the CDR3 region is kept as DNA, spanning 33 bases read in frame from base 1. Study-wide conclusions, independent of this receptor: Sharing across a few donors was observed for about 5% of naive CD4, about 3.2% of naive CD8, around 2.5% of memory CD4, and about 0.39% of memory CD8 clonotypes. Pairwise subsampling led to the expectation that sequencing depth would affect the degree of clonotype sharing among donors. Compared with non-shared clonotypes, clonotypes shared by all four sorted-subset donors had higher generation probabilities. Sampling was restricted to blood, and TCR repertoires in tissue are likely to differ from TCR repertoires in blood. The small number of donors limited the genetic and exposure-history diversity represented. Incomplete sequencing was indicated by rarefaction of sorted-subset datasets, despite the large sequencing depth. Naive subsets generally had larger estimated clonotype richness than memory subsets.

The sample consisted of naive CD4+ T cells sorted from blood. Taken with the paper, the label for cell subset or site translates to: CD45RA+ positively selected. The receptor comes from a man aged 30 to 45 in good health. The chain is assembled from TRBV19 and TRBJ2-7; the D gene remains uncertain. The CDR3 region reads CASGNSYEQYF. The bases are TGTGCCAGTGGGAACTCCTACGAGCAGTACTTC.